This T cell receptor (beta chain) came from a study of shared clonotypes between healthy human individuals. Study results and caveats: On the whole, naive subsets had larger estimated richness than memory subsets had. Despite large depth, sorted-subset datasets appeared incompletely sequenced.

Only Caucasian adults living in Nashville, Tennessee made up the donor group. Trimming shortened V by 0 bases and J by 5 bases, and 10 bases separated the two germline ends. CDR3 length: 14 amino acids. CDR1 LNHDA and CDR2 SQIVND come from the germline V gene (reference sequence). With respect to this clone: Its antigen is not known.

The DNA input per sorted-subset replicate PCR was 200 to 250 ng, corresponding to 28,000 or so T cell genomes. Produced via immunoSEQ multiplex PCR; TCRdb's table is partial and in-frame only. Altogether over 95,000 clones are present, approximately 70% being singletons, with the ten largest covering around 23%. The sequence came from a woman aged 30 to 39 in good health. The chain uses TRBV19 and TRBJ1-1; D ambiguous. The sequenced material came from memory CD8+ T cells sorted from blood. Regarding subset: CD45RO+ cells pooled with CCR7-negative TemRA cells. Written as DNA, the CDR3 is TGTGCCAGTAGTATAGAATCGTTGTGGACTGAAGCTTTCTTT. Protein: CASSIESLWTEAFF.